This T cell receptor beta chain was observed in a study of control samples from healthy donors and cancer patients. Generated by immunoSEQ multiplex PCR, the TCRdb table keeps only in-frame clones and is missing some. The profile shows some 120,000 clones, around 93% of them singletons. The CDR3 sequence is 16 residues long. Trimming pared 0 bases from V and 1 base from J, leaving 12 bases between. Germline CDR1 reads MGHRA; CDR2 reads YSYEKL. The J gene is TRBJ1-1, the V gene TRBV4-1, with D possibly TRBD1 on 5 matching bases. The sequenced sample consisted of blood. The source is a man aged 18 to 30 in good health. The CDR3 sequence is CASSQDSGTQNTEAFF. The CDR3 DNA follows: TGCGCCAGCAGCCAAGATTCCGGGACCCAGAACACTGAAGCTTTCTTT.